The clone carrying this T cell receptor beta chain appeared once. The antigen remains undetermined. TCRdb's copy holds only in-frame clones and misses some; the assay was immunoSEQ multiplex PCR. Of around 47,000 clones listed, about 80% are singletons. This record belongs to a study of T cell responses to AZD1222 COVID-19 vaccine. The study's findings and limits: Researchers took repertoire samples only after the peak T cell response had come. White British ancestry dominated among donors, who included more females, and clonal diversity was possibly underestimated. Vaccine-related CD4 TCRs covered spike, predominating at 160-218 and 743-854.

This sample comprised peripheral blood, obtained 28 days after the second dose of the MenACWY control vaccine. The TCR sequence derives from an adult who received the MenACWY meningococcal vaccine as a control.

Written as DNA, the CDR3 is TGTGCCAGCAGTTTCCCCAGCGGGAGGGCCCCCAATGAGCAGTTCTTC. It codes for CASSFPSGRAPNEQFF. The chain employs TRBV27 and TRBJ2-1; 10 bases are shared with TRBD2. Germline lookup yields CDR1 MNHEY and CDR2 SMNVEV (reference sequence). J was trimmed by 6 bases and V by 3 bases; bases with no gene match: 8. The CDR3 runs 16 residues.